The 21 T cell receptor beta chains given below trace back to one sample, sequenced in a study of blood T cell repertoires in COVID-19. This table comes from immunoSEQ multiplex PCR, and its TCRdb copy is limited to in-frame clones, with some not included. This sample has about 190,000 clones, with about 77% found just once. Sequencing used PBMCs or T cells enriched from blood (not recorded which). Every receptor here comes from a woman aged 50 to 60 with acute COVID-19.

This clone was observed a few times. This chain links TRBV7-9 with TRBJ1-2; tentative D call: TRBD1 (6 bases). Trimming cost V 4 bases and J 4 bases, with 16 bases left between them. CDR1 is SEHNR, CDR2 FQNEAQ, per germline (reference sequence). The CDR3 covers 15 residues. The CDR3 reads CASSSGGLRPYGYTF. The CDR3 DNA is TGTGCCAGCAGCTCCGGGGGGCTACGCCCCTATGGCTACACCTTC.

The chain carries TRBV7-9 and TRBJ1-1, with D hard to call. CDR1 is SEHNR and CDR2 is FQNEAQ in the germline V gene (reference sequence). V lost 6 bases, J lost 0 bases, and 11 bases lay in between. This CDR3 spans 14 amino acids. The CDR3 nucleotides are TGTGCCAGCAGGTCAGAGGTGTTGAACACTGAAGCTTTCTTT. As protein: CASRSEVLNTEAFF.

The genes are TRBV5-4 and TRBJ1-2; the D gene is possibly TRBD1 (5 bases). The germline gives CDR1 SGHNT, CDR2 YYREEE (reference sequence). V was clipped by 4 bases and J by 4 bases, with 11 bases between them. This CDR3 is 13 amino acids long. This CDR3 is CASSPGGPYGYTF. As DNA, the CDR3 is TGTGCCAGCAGCCCCGGGGGACCCTATGGCTACACCTTC.

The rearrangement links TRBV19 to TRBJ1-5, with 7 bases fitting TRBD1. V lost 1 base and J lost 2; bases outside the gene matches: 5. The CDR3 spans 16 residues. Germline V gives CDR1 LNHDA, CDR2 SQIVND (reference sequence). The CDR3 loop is CASSIAEGARNQPQHF. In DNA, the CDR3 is TGTGCCAGTAGTATAGCAGAGGGGGCCCGCAATCAGCCCCAGCATTTT.

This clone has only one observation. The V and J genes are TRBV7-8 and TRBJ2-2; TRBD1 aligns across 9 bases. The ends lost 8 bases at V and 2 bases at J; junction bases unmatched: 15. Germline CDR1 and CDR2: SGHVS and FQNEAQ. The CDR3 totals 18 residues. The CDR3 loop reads CASRLRYRDRENTGELFF. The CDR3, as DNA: TGTGCCAGCCGATTGAGATACCGGGACAGGGAAAACACCGGGGAGCTGTTTTTT. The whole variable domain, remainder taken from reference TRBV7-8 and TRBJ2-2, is GAGVSQSPRYKVAKRGQDVALRCDPISGHVSLFWYQQALGQGPEFLTYFQNEAQLDKSGLPSDRFFAERPEGSVSTLKIQRTQQEDSAVYLCASRLRYRDRENTGELFFGEGSRLTVL.

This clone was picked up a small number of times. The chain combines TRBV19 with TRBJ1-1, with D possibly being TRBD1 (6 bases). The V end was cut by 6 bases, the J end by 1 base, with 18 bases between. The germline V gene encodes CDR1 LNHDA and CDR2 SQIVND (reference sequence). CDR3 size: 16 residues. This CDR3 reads CASSPRGGAGNTEAFF. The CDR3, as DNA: TGTGCCAGTAGCCCTAGGGGGGGGGCTGGGAACACTGAAGCTTTCTTT.

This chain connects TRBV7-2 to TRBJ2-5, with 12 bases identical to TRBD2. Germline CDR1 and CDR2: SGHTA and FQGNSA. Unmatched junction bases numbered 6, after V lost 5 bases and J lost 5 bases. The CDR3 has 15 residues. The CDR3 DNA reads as TGTGCCAGCAGCAAAGGACTAGCGGGGTACGAGACCCAGTACTTC. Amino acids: CASSKGLAGYETQYF.

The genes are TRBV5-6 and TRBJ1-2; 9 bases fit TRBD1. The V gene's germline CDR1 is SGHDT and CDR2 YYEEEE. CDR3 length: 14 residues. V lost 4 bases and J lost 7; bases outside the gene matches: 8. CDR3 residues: CASSQGQGSFGYTF. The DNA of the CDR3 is TGTGCCAGCAGCCAGGGACAGGGATCGTTTGGCTACACCTTC.

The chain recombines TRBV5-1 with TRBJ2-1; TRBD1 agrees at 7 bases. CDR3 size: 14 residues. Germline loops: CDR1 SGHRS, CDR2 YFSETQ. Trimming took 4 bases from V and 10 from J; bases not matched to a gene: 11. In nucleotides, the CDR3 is TGCGCCAGCAGCCCGGGACAGTCCATGGGGGAGCAGTTCTTC. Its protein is CASSPGQSMGEQFF. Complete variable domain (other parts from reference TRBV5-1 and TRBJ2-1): KAGVTQTPRYLIKTRGQQVTLSCSPISGHRSVSWYQQTPGQGLQFLFEYFSETQRNKGNFPGRFSGRQFSNSRSEMNVSTLELGDSALYLCASSPGQSMGEQFFGPGTRLTVL.

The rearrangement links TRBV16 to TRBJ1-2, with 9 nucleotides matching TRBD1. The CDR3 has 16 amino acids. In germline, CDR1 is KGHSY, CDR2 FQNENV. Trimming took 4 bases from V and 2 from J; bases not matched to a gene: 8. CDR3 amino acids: CASSPAVGQGNYGYTF. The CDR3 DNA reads TGTGCCAGCAGCCCCGCTGTTGGACAGGGGAACTATGGCTACACCTTC.

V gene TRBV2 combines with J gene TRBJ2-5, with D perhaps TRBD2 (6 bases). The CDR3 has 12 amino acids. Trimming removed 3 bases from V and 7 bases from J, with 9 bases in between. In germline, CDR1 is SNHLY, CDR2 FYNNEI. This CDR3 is CASSDSGGTQYF. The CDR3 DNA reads TGTGCCAGCAGTGATAGCGGTGGGACCCAGTACTTC. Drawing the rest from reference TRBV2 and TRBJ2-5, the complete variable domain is EPEVTQTPSHQVTQMGQEVILRCVPISNHLYFYWYRQILGQKVEFLVSFYNNEISEKSEIFDDQFSVERPDGSNFTLKIRSTKLEDSAMYFCASSDSGGTQYFGPGTRLLVL.

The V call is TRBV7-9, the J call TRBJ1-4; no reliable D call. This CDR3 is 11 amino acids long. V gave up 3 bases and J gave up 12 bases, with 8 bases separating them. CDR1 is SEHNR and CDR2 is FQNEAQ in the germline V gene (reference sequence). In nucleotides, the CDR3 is TGTGCCAGCAGCTTTCAGGAGGAACTGTTTTTT. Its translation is CASSFQEELFF.

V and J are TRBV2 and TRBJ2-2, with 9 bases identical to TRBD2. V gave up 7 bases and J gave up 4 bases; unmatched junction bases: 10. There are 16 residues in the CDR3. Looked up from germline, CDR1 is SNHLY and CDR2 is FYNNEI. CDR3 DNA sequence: TGTGCCAGCACCCAGAGCGGGGGGCGAATCACCGGGGAGCTGTTTTTT. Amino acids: CASTQSGGRITGELFF.

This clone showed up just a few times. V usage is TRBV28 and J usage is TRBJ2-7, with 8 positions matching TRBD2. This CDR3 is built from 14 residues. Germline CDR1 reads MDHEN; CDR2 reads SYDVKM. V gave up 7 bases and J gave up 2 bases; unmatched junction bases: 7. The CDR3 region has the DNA TGTGCCAGCACCGCAGTAGCGGGGCCCTACGAGCAGTACGTC. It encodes CASTAVAGPYEQYV.

The DNA of the CDR3 is TGTGCCACCTCGACTAGCGGGGGGGTTAATTTCGAGACCCAGTACTTC. This codes for CATSTSGGVNFETQYF. J is TRBJ2-5 and V is TRBV19; 14 bases are a match to TRBD2. Germline trimming cut 10 bases from V and 5 bases from J; bases unmatched to any gene: 12. CDR3 size: 16 residues. Germline V lookup: CDR1 LNHDA, CDR2 SQIVND (reference sequence).

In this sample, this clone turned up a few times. This CDR3 reads CASSLERVSPLHF. CDR3 nucleotide sequence: TGTGCCAGCAGCTTAGAGCGGGTTTCACCCCTCCACTTT. The chain couples TRBV7-9 to TRBJ1-6; D not resolved. The germline V and J ends were trimmed by 1 base and 9 bases, with 7 bases remaining between them. CDR3 size: 13 residues. Germline V gene sequence: CDR1 SEHNR, CDR2 FQNEAQ (reference sequence).

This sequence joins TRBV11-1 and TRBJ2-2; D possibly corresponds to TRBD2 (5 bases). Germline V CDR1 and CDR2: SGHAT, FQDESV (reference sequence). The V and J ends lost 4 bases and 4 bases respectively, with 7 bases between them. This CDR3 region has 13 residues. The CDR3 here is CASSSRGTGELFF. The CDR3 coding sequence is TGTGCCAGCAGCTCCCGGGGCACCGGGGAGCTGTTTTTT.

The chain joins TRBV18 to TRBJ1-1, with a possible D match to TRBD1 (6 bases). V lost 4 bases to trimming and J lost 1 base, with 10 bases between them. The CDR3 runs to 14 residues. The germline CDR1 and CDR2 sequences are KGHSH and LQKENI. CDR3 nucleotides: TGTGCCAGCTCACGGACAGATGGGAACACTGAAGCTTTCTTT. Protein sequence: CASSRTDGNTEAFF.

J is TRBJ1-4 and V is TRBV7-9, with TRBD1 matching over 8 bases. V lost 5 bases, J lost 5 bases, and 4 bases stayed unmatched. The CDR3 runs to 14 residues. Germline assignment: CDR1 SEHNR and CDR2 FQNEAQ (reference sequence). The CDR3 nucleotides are TGTGCCAGCAGCACAGGACAGGGAAATGAAAAACTGTTTTTT. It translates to CASSTGQGNEKLFF. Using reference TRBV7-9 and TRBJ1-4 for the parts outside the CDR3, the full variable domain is DTGVSQNPRHKITKRGQNVTFRCDPISEHNRLYWYRQTLGQGPEFLTYFQNEAQLEKSRLLSDRFSAERPKGSFSTLEIQRTEQGDSAMYLCASSTGQGNEKLFFGSGTQLSVL.

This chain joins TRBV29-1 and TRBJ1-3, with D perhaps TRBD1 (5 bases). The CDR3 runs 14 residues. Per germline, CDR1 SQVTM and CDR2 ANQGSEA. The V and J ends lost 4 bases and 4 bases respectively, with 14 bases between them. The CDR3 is CSVGRGRGGNTIYF. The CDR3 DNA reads TGCAGCGTTGGCCGAGGGCGGGGGGGAAACACCATATATTTT.

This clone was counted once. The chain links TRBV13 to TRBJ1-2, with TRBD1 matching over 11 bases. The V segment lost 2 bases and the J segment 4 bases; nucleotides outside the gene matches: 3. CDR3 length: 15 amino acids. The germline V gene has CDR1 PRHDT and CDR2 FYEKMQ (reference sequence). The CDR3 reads CASSLRDRGIYGYTF. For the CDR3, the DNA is TGTGCCAGCAGCTTAAGGGACAGGGGGATCTATGGCTACACCTTC. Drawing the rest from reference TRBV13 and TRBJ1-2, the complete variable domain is AAGVIQSPRHLIKEKRETATLKCYPIPRHDTVYWYQQGPGQDPQFLISFYEKMQSDKGSIPDRFSAQQFSDYHSELNMSSLELGDSALYFCASSLRDRGIYGYTFGSGTRLTVV.